This T cell receptor beta chain was sequenced in a study of vaccination and CD4 T cells after COVID-19 (dated 2022 in TCRdb). Regarding the research as a whole: Every convalescent patient had a positive nasal swab PCR test for SARS-CoV-2, with mild disease in 8 to 10 patients and severe disease in one. Six males and four females were included in the convalescent cohort, with two Hispanic individuals, seven Caucasians, two Asians and one multiracial person represented. Two doses of either the Pfizer-BioNTech BNT162b2 vaccine (n=8) or the Moderna mRNA-1273 vaccine (n=2) were administered to participants. Post-COVID blood samples were collected from convalescent patients a median of around 100 days after diagnosis, with a range of about 30 to 161 days. Post-vaccine blood samples were collected a median of around 70 days after the second vaccine dose, ranging from about 12 to 241 days. The cultures were stimulated with overlapping spike peptide pools from SARS-CoV-2 and from the common cold coronaviruses HCoV-NL63, HCoV-OC43 and HCoV-229E. Control cultures received a CEFX viral epitope pool as the positive control, an HIV-1 Nef peptide pool as the negative control, or no peptide. In under twelve COVID-19 convalescent patients and several infection-naive healthy vaccine recipients, researchers compared the spike-specific CD4+ TCR repertoire from before mRNA vaccination with the repertoire from after. General findings and caveats noted by the study authors: Of the vaccine-specific clones found in convalescent patients, nearly all (304 of 307) were mono-reactive for SARS-CoV-2 spike instead of being cross-reactive with common cold coronaviruses. The median count of SARS-CoV-2-reactive clonotypes went up from approximately 22 after infection to about 41 after vaccination, although the change was not significant. In convalescent patients, a median 86.3% of post-vaccine SARS-CoV-2-reactive clones were detected only after vaccination, and vaccine-specific priming was suggested by this finding. Only a relatively small number of convalescent patients were included in the study, and early timepoints following natural infection were not analyzed.

According to the study, the label for this sample's treatment or condition signals: roughly 10-day PBMC culture with coronavirus spike peptide pools or control peptides (ViraFEST assay). To expand antigen-specific T cells with peptide pools and then pick out the expanded clonotypes through TCR sequencing, the study relied on the ViraFEST assay. Positive SARS-CoV-2 PCR tests in the convalescent patients dated from March to December 2020, before Alpha, Beta and Delta variants emerged in the United States. Each well held two million PBMCs cultured with roughly 10 ug/ml peptide pools in IMDM containing roughly 4.7% human AB serum and around 9 IU/ml IL-2. On days 3 and 7, half of the culture medium was replaced with fresh IL-2-containing medium. CD4+ T cells were isolated after 10 days of culture through negative selection using the EasySep CD4+ T cell isolation kit. Ficoll-Paque Plus gradient centrifugation was used to isolate PBMCs from whole blood, and the isolated PBMCs were then either used fresh or cryopreserved at -140C. Each culture condition was generally run in triplicate wells.

Only a few counts were recorded for this clonotype. This clone's antigen is unknown. No per-base quality is available; no much larger clone lies one base away. The junction shows trimming of 6 bases on V and 0 bases on J, and the gene matches do not reach 1 base of it. The germline V gene sets CDR1 to MNHNS and CDR2 to SASEGT. Reading from cysteine to phenylalanine, the CDR3 counts 13 amino acids. Of the read, only the CDR3 DNA is kept; its 39 bases are in frame from base 1. The library was produced with PCR. DNA from cultured CD4+ T cells underwent TCR sequencing with the Oncomine TCR Beta short-read assay at the Johns Hopkins FTIC core. The QIAamp micro DNA kit was used to extract genomic DNA from the cultured CD4+ T cells. Oncomine TCR Beta libraries from cultured CD4+ T cells were pooled using unique dual indexes and sequenced on an Illumina iSeq 100. The authors' analysis ran thus. Non-productive sequences were filtered out, and CDR3s that did not start with C, did not end with F or W, or were shorter than 7 amino acids were discarded. The MANAFEST web application identified antigen-specific clonotypes by comparing peptide-stimulated wells against reference wells and other culture wells. An FDR below 0.05, an odds ratio above 5, and a productive frequency above 0.1% in at least two of three replicate wells were required for clones to be considered positive. Clonotypes that were significantly expanded in both SARS-CoV-2 spike wells and at least one common cold coronavirus spike condition were defined as cross-reactive. Levenshtein distances (stringdist) and unrooted phylogenetic trees (ape) in R version 3.6.1 were used to assess CDR3 homology. TCRdb reprocessing: public reads trimmed at Q25 with fastp, clones called with MiXCR, in-frame beta chains kept. Identical CDR3 proteins give one entry, which carries the most common genes and DNA. It is TCRdb's table, rather than the study itself, that gives the V and J calls and clone size. The sample includes thousands of distinct CDR3 sequences, with 55% to 60% observed a single time. The top ten constitute roughly 7.2% of the sample.

The sample was CD4+ T cells from blood, cultured in vitro. The rearrangement combines TRBV6-1 with TRBJ1-2, and 7 bases in between align with TRBD1. This clonotype originated in a human donor who had recovered from COVID-19. The nucleotides read TGTGCCAGCAGCACAGGGGCTAACTATGGCTACACCTTC. Translated, it reads CASSTGANYGYTF.